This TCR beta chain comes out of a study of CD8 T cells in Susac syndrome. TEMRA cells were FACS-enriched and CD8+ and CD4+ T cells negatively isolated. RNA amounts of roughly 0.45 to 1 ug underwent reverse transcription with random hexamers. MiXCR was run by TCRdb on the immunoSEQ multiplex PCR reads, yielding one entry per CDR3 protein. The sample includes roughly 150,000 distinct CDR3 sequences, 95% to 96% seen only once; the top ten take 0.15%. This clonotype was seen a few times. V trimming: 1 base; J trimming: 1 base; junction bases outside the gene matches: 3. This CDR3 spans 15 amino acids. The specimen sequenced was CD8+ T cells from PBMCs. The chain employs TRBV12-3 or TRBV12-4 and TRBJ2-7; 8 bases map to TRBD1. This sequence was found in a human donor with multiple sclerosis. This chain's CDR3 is CASSLGQGASYEQYF. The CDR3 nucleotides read TGTGCCAGCAGTTTAGGCCAGGGGGCATCCTACGAGCAGTACTTC.